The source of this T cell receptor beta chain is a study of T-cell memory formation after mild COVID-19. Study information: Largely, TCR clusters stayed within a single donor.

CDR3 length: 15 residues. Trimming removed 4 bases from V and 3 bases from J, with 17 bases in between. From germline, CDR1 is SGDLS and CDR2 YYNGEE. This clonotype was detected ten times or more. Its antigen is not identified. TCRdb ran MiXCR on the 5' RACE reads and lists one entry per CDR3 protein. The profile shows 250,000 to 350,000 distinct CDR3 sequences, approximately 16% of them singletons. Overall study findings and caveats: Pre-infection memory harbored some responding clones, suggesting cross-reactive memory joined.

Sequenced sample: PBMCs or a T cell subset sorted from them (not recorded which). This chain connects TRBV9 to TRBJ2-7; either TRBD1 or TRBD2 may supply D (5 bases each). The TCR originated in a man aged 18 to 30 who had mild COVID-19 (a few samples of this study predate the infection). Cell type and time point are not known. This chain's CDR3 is CASSPQGTGIYEQYF. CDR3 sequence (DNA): TGTGCCAGCAGCCCTCAGGGCACGGGGATCTACGAGCAGTACTTC.